The clone carrying this T cell receptor (beta chain) was detected only once. Its antigen is unidentified. Germline lookup yields CDR1 MNHEY and CDR2 SMNVEV (reference sequence). The CDR3 is made up of 16 amino acids. The ends lost 7 bases at V and 2 bases at J; junction bases unmatched: 8. The record originates from a study of OX40 agonist ivuxolimab in advanced cancers. Turning to the study itself: Ivuxolimab, which is an agonistic anti-OX40 (CD134) antibody, was administered to the patients. Study-wide results and caveats: Circulating CD4+ and CD8+ T cells showed clonal expansion by week 6 at 0.1 to 3.0 mg/kg. Partial responders receiving 0.1-3.0 mg/kg showed among the lowest clonal expansion. Averaged across samples, CD8+ T cells carried more expanded clones than CD4+ did.

Method: immunoSEQ multiplex PCR; TCRdb's copy keeps in-frame clones and lacks some. The sample has around 90,000 clones; over 75% are singletons. Sequenced material: CD4+ or CD8+ T cells sorted from blood, taken in a trial of the OX40 agonist ivuxolimab. J is TRBJ2-4 and V is TRBV27, with 10 bases identical to TRBD1. This sequence originates from an adult with an advanced solid tumor such as melanoma, head and neck, liver or kidney cancer. The CDR3 is CASKSTGGATKNIQYF. As DNA, the CDR3 is TGTGCCAGCAAGTCGACAGGGGGCGCTACCAAAAACATTCAGTACTTC.